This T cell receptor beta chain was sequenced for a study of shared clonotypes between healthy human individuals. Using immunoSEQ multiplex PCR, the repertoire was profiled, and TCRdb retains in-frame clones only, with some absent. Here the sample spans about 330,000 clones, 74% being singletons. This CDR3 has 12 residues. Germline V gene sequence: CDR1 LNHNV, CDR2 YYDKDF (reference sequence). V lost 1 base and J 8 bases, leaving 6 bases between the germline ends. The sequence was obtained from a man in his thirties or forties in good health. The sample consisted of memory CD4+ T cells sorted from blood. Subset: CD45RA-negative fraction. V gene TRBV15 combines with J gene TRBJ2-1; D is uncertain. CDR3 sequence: CATSRARDEQFF. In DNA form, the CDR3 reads TGTGCCACCAGCAGAGCTCGGGATGAGCAGTTCTTC.